Listed here are 16 T cell receptor beta chains from one sample, sequenced in a study of spatial heterogeneity in lung cancer. These TCRs are of unknown antigen specificity. Time point given: sample taken at primary tumor resection. TCRdb re-analysed the 5' RACE reads in MiXCR, keeping a single row per CDR3 protein. The sample yields fewer than 20,000 distinct CDR3 sequences, 5% to 6% seen once. The study's findings and limits: Counts of expanded intratumoral alpha and beta TCRs tracked tumor mutation counts.

The source was lung tumor tissue, collected at surgery. All receptors derive from a female donor with early-stage non-small cell lung cancer.

To note about this clonotype: This beta chain slipped into a library made for alpha chains as a stray read, so its size is not meaningful. V and J are TRBV6-2 or TRBV6-3 and TRBJ2-7; D is perhaps TRBD1 (6 bases). The CDR3 spans 11 residues. CDR1 MNHEY and CDR2 SVGEGT come from the germline V gene. V lost 8 bases to trimming and J lost 7 bases, with 12 bases between them. The CDR3 region is CASRAGAEQYF. The CDR3 nucleotides read TGTGCCAGCCGCGCAGGGGCAGAGCAGTACTTC.

This clonotype was seen ten or more times. This beta chain is an off-target read within a library intended for alpha chains, so its frequency means little. The chain couples TRBV28 to TRBJ2-2; D perhaps matches TRBD2 (7 bases). Germline V CDR1 and CDR2: MDHEN, SYDVKM. The CDR3 contains 17 residues. Trimming cost V 5 bases and J 6 bases, with 22 bases left between them. The chain's CDR3 is CASSPYAGDTSAGELFF. CDR3 coding DNA: TGTGCCAGCAGTCCATATGCGGGGGACACCTCGGCCGGGGAGCTGTTTTTT.

This clonotype was recorded at least ten times. A library prepared for alpha chains yielded this beta chain as an off-target read; its size is of little meaning. The chain joins TRBV12-3 or TRBV12-4 to TRBJ2-1, with D perhaps matching TRBD1 (5 bases). This CDR3 has 15 amino acids. V lost 3 bases, J lost 8 bases, and 17 bases lay in between. CDR3 bases: TGTGCCAGCAGTTTTTGGGGCCAGGTCGGCGATGAGCAGTTCTTC. This translates into CASSFWGQVGDEQFF.

The sample holds many counts of this clonotype. This beta chain turned up in a library designed for alpha chains; as an off-target read, its abundance says little. This chain joins TRBV6-1 and TRBJ1-4; the D is unclear. This CDR3 has 13 amino acids. V was trimmed by 6 bases and J by 5 bases, leaving 10 bases between them. Germline V lookup: CDR1 MNHNS, CDR2 SASEGT. CDR3 in amino acids: CASRMTRNEKLFF. In DNA, the CDR3 is TGTGCCAGCAGGATGACGCGGAATGAAAAACTGTTTTTT.

This clonotype has ten or more counts. Within a library made for alpha chains, this beta chain is off target, and its count is uninformative. The rearrangement joins TRBV6-1 to TRBJ1-1; 7 nucleotides align to TRBD1. The CDR3 has 14 residues. The germline CDR1 and CDR2 sequences are MNHNS and SASEGT. J gave up 3 bases and V 1 base, and 2 bases lay outside the gene matches. Here the CDR3 DNA reads TGTGCCAGCAGTGAAGACAGGGGCGACACTGAAGCTTTCTTT. Translated: CASSEDRGDTEAFF.

This clonotype is medium-sized in the sample. This beta chain slipped into a library made for alpha chains as a stray read, so its size is not meaningful. The chain joins TRBV3-1 to TRBJ1-6, with 7 bases fitting TRBD1. The germline V gene encodes CDR1 LGHDT and CDR2 YNNKEL (reference sequence). This CDR3 is built from 14 residues. The junction had 2 bases not matched to a gene; V was cut back by 4 bases and J by 5 bases. The CDR3 bases are TGTGCCAGCAGCCGCGGACAGGATAATTCACCCCTCCACTTT. Protein: CASSRGQDNSPLHF.

This clonotype showed up many times. Found in a library prepared for alpha chains, this beta chain is an off-target read, and its abundance has little meaning. The chain couples TRBV20-1 to TRBJ2-1; 9 nucleotides align to TRBD2. V gave up 8 bases and J gave up 7 bases; unmatched junction bases: 9. Germline-derived CDR1 and CDR2 are DFQATT and SNEGSKA (reference sequence). CDR3 size: 13 residues. CDR3: CSPWVAGENEQFF. The DNA for the CDR3 is TGCAGTCCCTGGGTAGCGGGAGAGAATGAGCAGTTCTTC.

A remark on this clonotype: This beta chain is off target for a library built for alpha chains, so its abundance means little. The rearrangement links TRBV7-3 to TRBJ2-5; the match to TRBD1 covers 7 bases. The CDR3 has 13 residues. Germline CDR1 and CDR2: SGHTA and FQGTGA. With 2 bases clipped from V and 3 bases from J, the junction kept 0 bases outside the gene matches. CDR3 protein: CASSLGTEETQYF. CDR3 coding DNA: TGTGCCAGCAGCTTAGGGACAGAAGAGACCCAGTACTTC.

Comment on this clonotype: A library made for alpha chains picked up this beta chain off target, so its size means little. V is TRBV19 and J is TRBJ1-5; 12 nucleotides align to TRBD1. CDR1 LNHDA and CDR2 SQIVND come from the germline V gene (reference sequence). The junction had 11 bases not matched to a gene; V was cut back by 5 bases and J by 3 bases. CDR3 length: 18 residues. CDR3 DNA: TGTGCCAGTAGTCTCACGGGACAGGGGGCGTGGGTCAATCAGCCCCAGCATTTT. Protein product: CASSLTGQGAWVNQPQHF.

This clonotype was recorded at least ten times. This beta chain turned up in a library designed for alpha chains; as an off-target read, its abundance says little. This rearrangement joins TRBV18 to TRBJ2-5; 7 positions match TRBD1. Germline values: CDR1 KGHSH, CDR2 LQKENI. Losses at the gene ends were 3 bases for V and 5 bases for J; bases not matched to a gene: 3. The CDR3 runs to 13 residues. This CDR3 reads CASSPGQLETQYF. The CDR3 bases are TGTGCCAGCTCACCGGGACAGCTGGAGACCCAGTACTTC.

This clonotype has at least ten counts. This beta chain is a stray read from a library made for alpha chains; its abundance is not meaningful. The genes are TRBV19 and TRBJ1-5; D perhaps matches TRBD1 (5 bases). Germline assignment: CDR1 LNHDA and CDR2 SQIVND (reference sequence). CDR3 length: 14 amino acids. V lost 7 bases and J lost 7, with 17 bases in between. The CDR3 here is CASTVSGGYQPQHF. The CDR3 DNA follows: TGTGCCAGTACCGTTTCGGGGGGTTACCAGCCCCAGCATTTT.

This clonotype has ten or more counts. A library made for alpha chains picked up this beta chain off target, so its size means little. The V gene is TRBV6-1, the J gene TRBJ2-7; D call uncertain. The CDR3 totals 12 residues. The germline V gene has CDR1 MNHNS and CDR2 SASEGT. The V end lost 2 bases, the J end lost 1 base, and 3 bases lay between the germline ends. Here the CDR3 reads CASSEWSYEQYF. For the CDR3, the DNA is TGTGCCAGCAGTGAATGGTCCTACGAGCAGTACTTC.

This clonotype was seen repeatedly, ten times or more. This beta chain is an unintended read in a library built for alpha chains; its size means little. J is TRBJ2-2 and V is TRBV28, with TRBD1 as a possible D gene (5 bases). This CDR3 comprises 14 residues. Trimming pared 5 bases from V and 4 bases from J, leaving 11 bases between. The germline V gene has CDR1 MDHEN and CDR2 SYDVKM. Here the CDR3 DNA reads TGTGCCAGCAGTACCTCAGGGCGCACCGGGGAGCTGTTTTTT. Its translation is CASSTSGRTGELFF.

This clonotype counts as medium-sized. Little can be read into the size of this beta chain, an off-target read in a library designed for alpha chains. The chain is built from TRBV5-1 and TRBJ2-7, with 14 nucleotides matching TRBD2. There are 18 residues in the CDR3. Germline CDR1 reads SGHRS; CDR2 reads YFSETQ. With 2 bases clipped from V and 2 bases from J, the junction kept 9 bases outside the gene matches. In DNA, the CDR3 is TGCGCCAGCAGCTTCGGGAGACTAGCGGGAGGGCAAACCTACGAGCAGTACTTC. This encodes CASSFGRLAGGQTYEQYF.

This clonotype counts as medium-sized (0.01 to 0.1%). Since it is a stray read in a library aimed at alpha chains, this beta chain has a size that is not meaningful. The J gene is TRBJ2-1, the V gene TRBV10-3; 8 bases are shared with TRBD2. Germline V lookup: CDR1 ENHRY, CDR2 SYGVKD. This CDR3 is built from 14 residues. With 10 bases clipped from V and 0 bases from J, the junction kept 5 bases outside the gene matches. CDR3 residues: CATATSGSYNEQFF. In DNA, the CDR3 is TGTGCCACGGCAACTAGCGGCTCCTACAATGAGCAGTTCTTC.

This clonotype was recorded at least ten times. This beta chain is an unintended read in a library built for alpha chains; its size means little. This chain uses TRBV7-3 with TRBJ2-1, with TRBD2 matching 13 bases. J lost 8 bases, V lost 5 bases, and 6 bases had no gene match. The CDR3 has 15 residues. Germline V gene lookup returns CDR1 SGHTA and CDR2 FQGTGA. CDR3 nucleotides: TGTGCCAGCAGCCCTCAAGGACTAGCGGGAGATGAGCAGTTCTTC. It is translated as CASSPQGLAGDEQFF. The full variable domain, rest sourced from reference TRBV7-3 and TRBJ2-1, is GAGVSQTPSNKVTEKGKYVELRCDPISGHTALYWYRQSLGQGPEFLIYFQGTGAADDSGLPNDRFFAVRPEGSVSTLKIQRTERGDSAVYLCASSPQGLAGDEQFFGPGTRLTVL.